Below are 30 T cell receptor beta chains sequenced from a single sample in a study of Ad26.COV2.S vaccination and SARS-CoV-2 variants. The table came from immunoSEQ multiplex PCR; TCRdb's copy has only in-frame clones and leaves some out. This table has about 460,000 clones, 89% appearing once. Treatment of the sample: 19 received Ad26.COV2.S at low or high dose, single or two shots; 5 received placebo; per-sample allocation not given. Sampling occurred on day 63 after the first vaccine or placebo injection. The sample consisted of peripheral blood, taken in a trial of Ad26.COV2.S vaccine versus placebo. Receptors originate from a person between 18 and 65 years old who received the Ad26.COV2.S COVID-19 vaccine or a placebo.

A note on this clone: One junction end disagrees with the germline gene, perhaps due to a read error. The J gene is TRBJ2-3, the V gene TRBV7-7, with TRBD2 matching over 9 bases. CDR3 length: 15 amino acids. CDR1 SSHAT and CDR2 FNYEAQ come from the germline V gene (reference sequence). CDR3 region: CASSLGLATTDTQYF. CDR3 DNA sequence: TGTGCTAGCAGCTTAGGACTAGCGACGACAGATACGCAGTATTTT.

V and J are TRBV19 and TRBJ1-2; 8 nucleotides agree with TRBD1. CDR1 LNHDA and CDR2 SQIVND come from the germline V gene (reference sequence). The CDR3 extends over 14 amino acids. V trimming: 5 bases; J trimming: 6 bases; junction bases outside the gene matches: 8. The CDR3 DNA is TGTGCCAGTAGTCCTTTACAGGGGGTGGATGGCTACACCTTC. Amino acids: CASSPLQGVDGYTF.

The chain combines TRBV2 with TRBJ1-2; no firm D call. Looked up from germline, CDR1 is SNHLY and CDR2 is FYNNEI. The CDR3 totals 14 residues. V was clipped by 2 bases and J by 5 bases, with 12 bases between them. The CDR3: CASSEIGEEYGYTF. The DNA for the CDR3 is TGTGCCAGCAGTGAAATTGGGGAGGAGTATGGCTACACCTTC.

This clone was detected only once. The chain carries TRBV29-1 and TRBJ1-2; D gene ambiguous. The CDR3 is 14 residues long. Germline V CDR1 and CDR2: SQVTM, ANQGSEA. The V end was cut by 7 bases, the J end by 8 bases, with 23 bases between. CDR3 protein: CSANTPSSVWGYTF. The CDR3, as DNA: TGCAGCGCCAACACCCCGTCTTCGGTATGGGGCTACACCTTC.

V gene TRBV9 combines with J gene TRBJ2-6; D is uncertain. Trimming took off 6 bases at V and 0 bases at J, with 10 bases between the two ends. This CDR3 is 15 amino acids long. Germline V gene data show CDR1 as SGDLS and CDR2 as YYNGEE. CDR3 sequence (DNA): TGTGCCAGCATGCAGACTTTCTCTGGGGCCAACGTCCTGACTTTC. Its protein is CASMQTFSGANVLTF.

The V and J genes are TRBV6-6 and TRBJ2-3; D is unclear. Trimming pared 7 bases from V and 3 bases from J, leaving 14 bases between. The CDR3 runs 14 residues. Germline assignment: CDR1 MNHNY and CDR2 SVGAGI (reference sequence). The CDR3, as DNA: TGTGCCAGCACGCCGCGGATTGGTACAGATACGCAGTATTTT. Its translation is CASTPRIGTDTQYF.

Details on this clone: The junction does not match germline at one end; this may be a read error. The V call is TRBV7-7, the J call TRBJ2-1, with D possibly TRBD1 on 6 matching bases. The CDR3 runs 13 residues. The germline gives CDR1 SSHAT, CDR2 FNYEAQ (reference sequence). This CDR3 reads CASSLDSYNEQFF. The CDR3, as DNA: TGTGCTAGCAGCTTGGACAGCTACAATGAGCAGTTCTTC.

The gene calls are TRBV7-9 and TRBJ1-1, with a possible D match to TRBD1 (5 bases). The ends were cut back, 7 bases at V and 6 bases at J, with 12 bases in the middle. CDR3 length equals 12 residues. Germline V gene lookup returns CDR1 SEHNR and CDR2 FQNEAQ (reference sequence). Here the CDR3 DNA reads TGTGCCAGCACAGGGAAGATTTCTGAAGCTTTCTTT. Translation gives CASTGKISEAFF.

The chain is built from TRBV5-1 and TRBJ2-7, with D unresolved. V lost 1 base and J lost 2, with 13 bases in between. Germline V gives CDR1 SGHRS, CDR2 YFSETQ. The length of the CDR3 is 15 residues. The CDR3 region has the DNA TGCGCCAGCAGCTTGTTTCCTTCCAGCACCTACGAGCAGTACTTC. Translating it yields CASSLFPSSTYEQYF.

This clone was counted once. V gene TRBV15 combines with J gene TRBJ1-6; D possibly corresponds to TRBD1 (5 bases). Germline V gene data show CDR1 as LNHNV and CDR2 as YYDKDF (reference sequence). The germline V and J ends were trimmed by 1 base and 10 bases, with 8 bases remaining between them. The CDR3 is 13 amino acids. The CDR3 protein is CATSRGGESPLHF. In nucleotides, the CDR3 is TGTGCCACCAGCAGAGGAGGGGAATCACCCCTCCACTTT.

The chain employs TRBV11-2 and TRBJ2-7; 9 bases fit TRBD1. Looked up from germline, CDR1 is SGHAT and CDR2 is FQNNGV. With V trimmed by 6 bases and J by 3 bases, 3 bases remained unmatched. The CDR3 covers 13 residues. CDR3 DNA: TGTGCCAGCAGTTGGGACAGGGTCTACGAGCAGTACTTC. Amino acids: CASSWDRVYEQYF.

V and J are TRBV27 and TRBJ1-2; TRBD1 might be the D (6 bases). Germline assignment: CDR1 MNHEY and CDR2 SMNVEV (reference sequence). Trimming removed 5 bases from V and 8 bases from J, with 12 bases in between. The CDR3 covers 12 residues. This CDR3 is CASSLDRLGYTF. CDR3 sequence (DNA): TGTGCCAGCAGTCTAGACAGGTTGGGCTACACCTTC.

This chain links TRBV7-2 with TRBJ2-1; no firm D call. The germline gives CDR1 SGHTA, CDR2 FQGNSA. Deletions cut 1 base from V and 7 bases from J, with 11 bases between. The CDR3 loop spans 14 amino acids. CDR3 residues: CASSLDLFSNEQFF. The CDR3 region has the DNA TGTGCCAGCAGCTTAGACTTGTTTTCGAATGAGCAGTTCTTC.

The rearrangement uses TRBV27 and TRBJ2-4, with D possibly being TRBD2 (5 bases). The germline V gene has CDR1 MNHEY and CDR2 SMNVEV (reference sequence). Trimming removed 8 bases from V and 2 bases from J, with 13 bases in between. This CDR3 has 14 residues. CDR3 protein: CASARGTTKNIQYF. CDR3 bases: TGTGCCAGCGCCCGGGGTACGACCAAAAACATTCAGTACTTC.

The chain combines TRBV6-4 with TRBJ2-2; TRBD2 matches 7 bases. Germline V CDR1 and CDR2: MRHNA, SNTAGT. V lost 2 bases, J lost 5 bases, and 11 bases stayed unmatched. The CDR3 runs 17 residues. CDR3 DNA sequence: TGTGCCAGCAGTGACCCCTCACCACTAGCGCAAACCGGGGAGCTGTTTTTT. As protein: CASSDPSPLAQTGELFF.

The chain uses TRBV7-6 and TRBJ2-5; no definite D call. The CDR3 has 15 amino acids. Germline V gene sequence: CDR1 SGHVS, CDR2 FNYEAQ. V gave up 1 base and J gave up 4 bases, with 13 bases separating them. Here the CDR3 reads CASSLGGPPLETQYF. CDR3 bases: TGTGCCAGCAGCTTAGGTGGCCCCCCCCTAGAGACCCAGTACTTC.

This chain connects TRBV2 to TRBJ2-5; TRBD1 matches 7 bases. From germline, CDR1 is SNHLY and CDR2 FYNNEI. With V trimmed by 6 bases and J by 7 bases, 11 bases remained unmatched. There are 14 residues in the CDR3. CDR3 region: CASSDQQGLGTQYF. The CDR3 DNA sequence: TGTGCCAGCAGCGACCAACAGGGGCTTGGGACCCAGTACTTC.

The chain employs TRBV28 and TRBJ2-3; D might be TRBD1 (6 bases). V was pared by 7 bases and J by 2 bases, with 10 bases between. This CDR3 has 13 amino acids. Germline values: CDR1 MDHEN, CDR2 SYDVKM. This chain's CDR3 is CASTDSSTDTQYF. Here the CDR3 DNA reads TGTGCCAGCACGGACAGCTCCACAGATACGCAGTATTTT.

The rearrangement joins TRBV4-1 to TRBJ1-1, with 8 bases aligning to TRBD1. There are 16 residues in the CDR3. CDR1 and CDR2 (germline): MGHRA, YSYEKL. The ends lost 4 bases at V and 5 bases at J; junction bases unmatched: 12. The CDR3 sequence: CASSPRPGRQGTEAFF. In DNA, the CDR3 is TGCGCCAGCAGCCCCCGCCCGGGACGACAGGGGACTGAAGCTTTCTTT.

This sequence joins TRBV11-2 and TRBJ2-7; D is unclear. The length of the CDR3 is 15 residues. Germline-derived CDR1 and CDR2 are SGHAT and FQNNGV. The germline V and J ends were trimmed by 5 bases and 1 base, with 15 bases remaining between them. CDR3 sequence reads: CASSPDLLGSYEQYF. In DNA form, the CDR3 reads TGTGCCAGCAGCCCAGATCTATTGGGGTCCTACGAGCAGTACTTC.

The CDR3 nucleotides are TGCGCCAGCAGTTCGGGACCGAGCAATCAGCCCCAGCATTTT. Protein product: CASSSGPSNQPQHF. V gene TRBV5-1 combines with J gene TRBJ1-5; possibly TRBD1 for D (5 bases). In germline, CDR1 is SGHRS, CDR2 YFSETQ. This CDR3 spans 14 amino acids. V was pared by 5 bases and J by 1 base, with 10 bases between.

This rearrangement joins TRBV27 to TRBJ2-1; D possibly corresponds to TRBD2 (7 bases). CDR3 length: 13 residues. Trimming removed 0 bases at V and 15 bases at J, with 15 bases between. Germline CDR1 MNHEY, CDR2 SMNVEV (reference sequence). The CDR3 bases are TGTGCCAGCAGTTTATCGGGGGGGGCAGGGTCGTTCTTC. Translation gives CASSLSGGAGSFF.

The rearrangement uses TRBV18 and TRBJ2-1; D gene unclear. The germline V gene encodes CDR1 KGHSH and CDR2 LQKENI. This CDR3 has 13 amino acids. With 2 bases removed from V and 7 bases from J, the gap between germline ends came to 9 bases. The DNA of the CDR3 is TGTGCCAGCTCACCATCGTACCAAAATGAGCAGTTCTTC. Its protein product is CASSPSYQNEQFF. Together with reference TRBV18 and TRBJ2-1, the CDR3 gives the full variable domain: NAGVMQNPRHLVRRRGQEARLRCSPMKGHSHVYWYRQLPEEGLKFMVYLQKENIIDESGMPKERFSAEFPKEGPSILRIQQVVRGDSAAYFCASSPSYQNEQFFGPGTRLTVL.

This clone was observed a single time. The chain uses TRBV27 and TRBJ1-5, with no clear D. The length of the CDR3 is 15 residues. Trimming stripped 4 bases from V and 0 bases from J, with 10 bases between. CDR1 and CDR2 (germline): MNHEY, SMNVEV (reference sequence). CDR3 coding DNA: TGTGCCAGCAGTTATCGGGGAAATAGCAATCAGCCCCAGCATTTT. It translates to CASSYRGNSNQPQHF.

The gene calls are TRBV18 and TRBJ1-1; no clear D gene. This CDR3 comprises 14 residues. The V end lost 2 bases, the J end lost 1 base, and 8 bases lay between the germline ends. The V gene's germline CDR1 is KGHSH and CDR2 LQKENI. For the CDR3, the DNA is TGTGCCAGCTCACCAACCAGCCAGAACACTGAAGCTTTCTTT. Translation: CASSPTSQNTEAFF.

This chain connects TRBV11-2 to TRBJ2-1, with no clear D. Trimming cost V 4 bases and J 7 bases, with 11 bases left between them. Germline values: CDR1 SGHAT, CDR2 FQNNGV. CDR3 length: 13 residues. CDR3 sequence reads: CASSSGRENEQFF. The CDR3, as DNA: TGTGCCAGCAGCTCCGGACGAGAGAATGAGCAGTTCTTC.

The chain combines TRBV12-3 or TRBV12-4 with TRBJ1-2; D unresolved. This CDR3 is built from 10 residues. Trimming pared 6 bases from V and 7 bases from J, leaving 6 bases between. CDR3 in DNA: TGTGCCAGCAGGGACTGTGGCTACACCTTC. It specifies CASRDCGYTF.

The V call is TRBV4-2, the J call TRBJ2-5; D unresolved. This CDR3 comprises 16 residues. Germline lookup yields CDR1 LGHNA and CDR2 YNFKEQ. With 0 bases removed from V and 2 bases from J, the gap between germline ends came to 13 bases. CDR3 loop: CASSQELYGNQETQYF. In DNA form, the CDR3 reads TGTGCCAGCAGCCAAGAATTATACGGCAATCAAGAGACCCAGTACTTC.

J is TRBJ2-7 and V is TRBV11-2; no reliable D call. The CDR3 is 13 amino acids. V lost 1 base, J lost 5 bases, and 9 bases lay in between. The germline gives CDR1 SGHAT, CDR2 FQNNGV. This CDR3 is CASSLGLKNEQYF. CDR3 nucleotide sequence: TGTGCCAGCAGCTTAGGCCTAAAGAACGAGCAGTACTTC.

The chain combines TRBV5-8 with TRBJ2-7; the match to TRBD2 covers 10 bases. Trimming removed 5 bases from V and 3 bases from J; junction bases left unmatched: 5. There are 14 residues in the CDR3. Germline CDR1 SGHTS, CDR2 YDEGEE. The CDR3 region is CASRVAGGHYEQYF. Written as DNA, the CDR3 is TGTGCCAGCAGAGTAGCGGGGGGCCACTACGAGCAGTACTTC.